Below, one TCR beta chain is given with its context. This clonotype came up once. Its target antigen remains unknown. No clone much larger than this one lies a single base away; base qualities are absent. One read alone is weak evidence. This sample is part of a study of neurological immune-mediated disorders (dated by TCRdb to between 2017 and 2020). For the study in its entirety: Using UMI-based sequencing, the study compared peripheral blood TCR-beta repertoires from patients with HTLV-I-associated myelopathy (HAM/TSP), patients with multiple sclerosis, and healthy controls. Alongside PBMC samples, the set of more than 80 TCR-beta libraries contained longitudinal samples, technical triplicates, and paired CD4+ and CD8+ T-cell subsets that had been sorted. The cohort comprised roughly 69 subjects: approximately 15 HAM/TSP patients, approximately 34 multiple sclerosis patients and 20 healthy controls. The study at large found these results: No identical CDR3 amino acid sequences were shared among expanded clones across subjects, suggesting private TCR-beta repertoires in all groups. TCR clonal expansion was greatest in HAM/TSP patients and smallest in MS patients, who ranked below even healthy controls.

Cut back by 1 base and 2 bases, the V and J ends lie 6 bases apart. Including cysteine and phenylalanine, the CDR3 has 12 amino acids. Only the CDR3 DNA stays, 36 bases, in frame from base 1. CDR1 DFQATT and CDR2 SNEGSKA are derived from the germline V gene (reference sequence). To synthesize cDNA, template-switch 5'RACE was performed with a primer carrying a 10-nucleotide random unique molecular identifier so that each TCR transcript was tagged. Every sequencing run yielded over 160 million TCR-beta sequences covering 15-18 subjects. The RNeasy kit was used to extract total RNA. The KAPA Real-time Library Amplification kit was used to amplify TCR-beta VDJ regions with primers targeting the TCR constant region and the 5'RACE anchor. A first PCR added sample indexes and Illumina adaptors, after which a second PCR increased the library yield. After Ampure bead purification, the TCR product of roughly 650 bp was size-selected on a 2% E-gel SizeSelection system. Before pooling, libraries had their quality checked on a Bioanalyzer, their concentration measured with Qubit, and their quantity determined with the Kapa Library Quantification kit. An Illumina HiSeq 2500 was used to sequence the libraries paired-end at 2 x 150 bp. To increase sequence diversity, roughly 24-32% phiX was spiked into each library pool. The study's own analysis went as follows. The UMI-based MiGEC pipeline processed quality-filtered reads and removed over 90% of raw TCR sequences during error correction. VDJ genes were aligned to IMGT germline references, and each clonotype was defined by a unique CDR3 amino acid sequence together with V-J genes. Clonal expansion, Shannon diversity and CDR3 relatedness (CalcPairwiseDistances, ClusterSamples) were evaluated with VDJtools, and phylogenetic trees were built with CLCbio workbench. Clones with at least 8 unique UMIs were defined as expanded, with this threshold being based on coefficient-of-variation modelling across technical triplicates. TCRdb trimmed public reads at Q25 via fastp, called clones via MiXCR and kept in-frame beta chains. Each entry merges the rows of one CDR3 protein and shows their most common DNA and genes. It is TCRdb's table, rather than the study itself, that gives the V and J calls and clone size. The sample yields more than 25,000 distinct CDR3 sequences; 12% were counted once. About 5.6% of the sample is in the top ten clones.

Healthy controls were blood bank volunteers in Maryland, USA. Libraries from unsorted PBMCs were made from 2 million PBMCs kept in RNAlater at -80 degrees C until RNA extraction. Peripheral blood underwent Ficoll-Hypaque density gradient centrifugation to isolate PBMCs, which were then cryopreserved in liquid nitrogen. The chain is encoded by TRBV20-1 joined to TRBJ2-7; no D gene is confidently identified. The source of this sequence is a woman in her sixties in good health. The sequenced material came from PBMCs. The nucleotide sequence reads TGCAGTGCTAGAGGAGACGCCTACGAGCAGTACTTC. Its protein is CSARGDAYEQYF.